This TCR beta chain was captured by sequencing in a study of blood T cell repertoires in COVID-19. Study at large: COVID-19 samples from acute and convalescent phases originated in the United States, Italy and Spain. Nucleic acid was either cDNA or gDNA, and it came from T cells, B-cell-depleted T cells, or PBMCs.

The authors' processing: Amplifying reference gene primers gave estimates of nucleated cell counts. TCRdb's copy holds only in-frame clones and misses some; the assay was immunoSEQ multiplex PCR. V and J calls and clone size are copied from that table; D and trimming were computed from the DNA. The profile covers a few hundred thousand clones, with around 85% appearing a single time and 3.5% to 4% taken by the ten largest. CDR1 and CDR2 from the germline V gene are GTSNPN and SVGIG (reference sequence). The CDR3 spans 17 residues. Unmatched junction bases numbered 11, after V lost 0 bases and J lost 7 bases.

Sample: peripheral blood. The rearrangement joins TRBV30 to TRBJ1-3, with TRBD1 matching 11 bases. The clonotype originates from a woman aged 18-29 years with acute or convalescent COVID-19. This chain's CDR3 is CAWSVGSGQGAWNTIYF. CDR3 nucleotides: TGTGCCTGGAGTGTTGGTTCTGGACAGGGGGCTTGGAACACCATATATTTT. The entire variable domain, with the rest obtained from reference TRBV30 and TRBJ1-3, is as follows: SQTIHQWPATLVQPVGSPLSLECTVEGTSNPNLYWYRQAAGRGLQLLFYSVGIGQISSEVPQNLSASRPQDRQFILSSKKLLLSDSGFYLCAWSVGSGQGAWNTIYFGEGSWLTVV.